The 16 T cell receptor beta chains given below trace back to one sample, sequenced in a study of cytomegalovirus exposure and HLA in healthy donors. The primer mix had 60 Vbeta and 13 Jbeta primers. Data came from immunoSEQ multiplex PCR; TCRdb stores just in-frame clones and leaves some out. This sample carries about 160,000 clones, over 80% of them seen once, and the ten largest clones take about 1.6%. The sample consisted of PBMCs. Source of these receptors: a girl aged 10 to 17 in good health and CMV-seropositive.

This chain links TRBV7-8 with TRBJ2-3; D possibly corresponds to TRBD2 (6 bases). CDR1 is SGHVS, CDR2 FQNEAQ, per germline. Between the trimmed V and J ends, which lost 7 bases and 4 bases, there was a span of 15 bases. The CDR3 is made up of 14 amino acids. DNA for the CDR3: TGTGCCAGCAACCCCCCCCGGGACTCAGATACGCAGTATTTT. This codes for CASNPPRDSDTQYF.

A note on this clone: Germline and junction disagree at one end, which may indicate a read error. The chain is built from TRBV18 and TRBJ2-2; 7 nucleotides match TRBD1. Germline V gene sequence: CDR1 KGHSH, CDR2 LQKENI. The CDR3 sequence is 12 residues long. This chain's CDR3 is CAGQDSPGELFF. CDR3 in DNA: TGTGCCGGACAGGATAGCCCCGGAGAGCTGTTTTTT.

The rearrangement joins TRBV2 to TRBJ1-5, with TRBD1 matching 8 bases. The CDR3 contains 18 residues. CDR1 SNHLY and CDR2 FYNNEI come from the germline V gene. J lost 0 bases, V lost 3 bases, and 10 bases had no gene match. The CDR3 reads CASSEFTGGQYSNQPQHF. CDR3 bases: TGTGCCAGCAGTGAGTTTACAGGGGGGCAATATAGCAATCAGCCCCAGCATTTT.

The chain carries TRBV7-3 and TRBJ2-5; 7 bases align to TRBD2. CDR3 size: 16 residues. The trim removed 6 bases at V and 1 base at J, leaving 11 bases unmatched. Germline V CDR1 and CDR2: SGHTA, FQGTGA. CDR3: CASSFLHSGGQETQYF. The CDR3 coding sequence is TGTGCCAGCAGTTTTCTACACTCGGGGGGCCAAGAGACCCAGTACTTC.

To note about this clone: The junction differs from germline at one of its ends, possibly a read error. The J gene is TRBJ2-3, the V gene TRBV7-3; the match to TRBD2 covers 8 bases. CDR1 and CDR2 (germline): SGHTA, FQGTGA. The CDR3 has 16 residues. The CDR3 loop is CASSLTRERGLDTQYF. Written as DNA, the CDR3 is TGTGCCAGCAGCCTAACGCGGGAGCGGGGGCTGGATACGCAGTATTTT.

As DNA, the CDR3 is TGTGCCAGCAGTTACCCCCTCCGGAATGAGCAGTTCTTC. Its translation: CASSYPLRNEQFF. The V and J genes are TRBV6-5 and TRBJ2-1; D is undetermined. CDR1 is MNHEY and CDR2 is SVGAGI in the germline V gene. The CDR3 contains 13 residues. V was trimmed by 2 bases and J by 7 bases, leaving 9 bases between them.

This clone occurred once. The chain joins TRBV6-1 to TRBJ2-7; TRBD2 matches at 9 bases. The CDR3 sequence is 16 residues long. CDR1 and CDR2 (germline): MNHNS, SASEGT. J was trimmed by 0 bases and V by 4 bases; bases with no gene match: 7. CDR3 residues: CASSGLAGRSSYEQYF. In nucleotides, the CDR3 is TGTGCCAGCAGTGGCCTAGCGGGGCGGTCCTCCTACGAGCAGTACTTC.

This chain uses TRBV29-1 with TRBJ2-7, with 8 nucleotides matching TRBD1. With V trimmed by 4 bases and J by 4 bases, 9 bases remained unmatched. Germline CDR1 and CDR2: SQVTM and ANQGSEA. The CDR3 runs 14 residues. CDR3 bases: TGCAGCGTTGCAGGAGGACAGGGTTTGTACGAGCAGTACTTC. Its protein is CSVAGGQGLYEQYF.

In nucleotides, the CDR3 is TGTGCCTGGAGTGTATCTCGGGAAAAACTGTTTTTT. Residues: CAWSVSREKLFF. V usage is TRBV30 and J usage is TRBJ1-4; D is ambiguous. V lost 0 bases, J lost 8 bases, and 7 bases lay in between. CDR1 GTSNPN and CDR2 SVGIG come from the germline V gene (reference sequence). This CDR3 has 12 amino acids. The full variable domain, in which reference TRBV30 and TRBJ1-4 provide the parts outside the CDR3, is SQTIHQWPATLVQPVGSPLSLECTVEGTSNPNLYWYRQAAGRGLQLLFYSVGIGQISSEVPQNLSASRPQDRQFILSSKKLLLSDSGFYLCAWSVSREKLFFGSGTQLSVL.

The rearrangement joins TRBV5-1 to TRBJ2-7; D unclear. Germline values: CDR1 SGHRS, CDR2 YFSETQ. The CDR3 runs 16 residues. With 0 bases removed from V and 9 bases from J, the gap between germline ends came to 22 bases. The DNA for the CDR3 is TGCGCCAGCAGCTTGGGCTTTGGCGGATCGCCGACGGGGCAGTACTTC. It specifies CASSLGFGGSPTGQYF.

This clone was seen a single time. This chain connects TRBV19 to TRBJ1-1; the D gene is possibly TRBD1 (6 bases). The CDR3 runs to 12 residues. Per germline, CDR1 LNHDA and CDR2 SQIVND (reference sequence). V lost 8 bases and J lost 11, with 18 bases in between. Here the CDR3 reads CASSRPGHGAFF. DNA of the CDR3: TGTGCCAGTTCACGACCGGGACACGGGGCTTTCTTT. The whole variable domain, filled in from reference TRBV19 and TRBJ1-1, reads DGGITQSPKYLFRKEGQNVTLSCEQNLNHDAMYWYRQDPGQGLRLIYYSQIVNDFQKGDIAEGYSVSREKKESFPLTVTSAQKNPTAFYLCASSRPGHGAFFGQGTRLTVV.

The V call is TRBV6-5, the J call TRBJ1-1; the D gene is possibly TRBD1 (6 bases). Germline lookup yields CDR1 MNHEY and CDR2 SVGAGI. V was cut by 6 bases and J by 0 bases, with 11 bases left in between. The CDR3 is made up of 14 amino acids. The CDR3 bases are TGTGCCAGCAGGGTGGACAGCATGAACACTGAAGCTTTCTTT. It encodes CASRVDSMNTEAFF.

Here the CDR3 DNA reads TGTGCCAGCAGCGCCCCCACTAGCGGGAGCTACAATGAGCAGTTCTTC. The encoded protein is CASSAPTSGSYNEQFF. The chain uses TRBV9 and TRBJ2-1; 11 positions agree with TRBD2. V lost 3 bases, J lost 3 bases, and 5 bases stayed unmatched. There are 16 residues in the CDR3. The germline CDR1 and CDR2 sequences are SGDLS and YYNGEE.

This rearrangement joins TRBV5-1 to TRBJ2-5, with 7 nucleotides matching TRBD1. The CDR3 covers 13 residues. From germline, CDR1 is SGHRS and CDR2 YFSETQ. V trimming: 2 bases; J trimming: 4 bases; junction bases outside the gene matches: 2. CDR3 coding DNA: TGCGCCAGCAGCTTCTGGACAGGAGAGACCCAGTACTTC. Its protein is CASSFWTGETQYF.

J is TRBJ2-7 and V is TRBV6-8, with 11 bases lining up with TRBD2. Trimming took 5 bases from V and 2 from J; bases not matched to a gene: 5. CDR1 MNHGY and CDR2 SAAAGT come from the germline V gene. The CDR3 sequence is 15 residues long. The CDR3 is CASSGSGGGPYEQYF. The CDR3, as DNA: TGTGCCAGCAGTGGTAGCGGGGGGGGCCCCTACGAGCAGTACTTC.

This chain links TRBV29-1 with TRBJ2-3; 7 bases map to TRBD2. V gave up 4 bases and J gave up 2 bases; unmatched junction bases: 3. This CDR3 comprises 13 residues. Germline CDR1 is SQVTM and CDR2 is ANQGSEA. CDR3: CSVAGTNTDTQYF. CDR3 in DNA: TGCAGCGTTGCGGGGACTAACACAGATACGCAGTATTTT.